Below, 20 T cell receptor beta chains from the same sample are listed, as sequenced in a study of blood T cell repertoires in COVID-19. The repertoire was sequenced with immunoSEQ multiplex PCR; TCRdb's copy has only in-frame clones and lacks some. This sample has 300,000 to 400,000 clones, with less than 90% found just once. Sequencing was performed on PBMCs or T cells enriched from blood (not recorded which). These receptors originate from a woman aged 25 to 39 who had recovered from COVID-19.

This clone was observed a single time. This likely comes from a read error, as the CDR3 has no conserved phenylalanine or tryptophan at its end. The genes are TRBV2 and TRBJ1-1; 9 nucleotides match TRBD1. V was clipped by 7 bases and J by 2 bases; unmatched bases: 11. The CDR3 contains 16 residues. In germline, CDR1 is SNHLY, CDR2 FYNNEI. Here the CDR3 reads CASIPETGGVNTEAFL. CDR3 in DNA: TGTGCCAGCATACCCGAGACAGGGGGGGTAAACACTGAAGCTTTCCTT.

V gene TRBV28 combines with J gene TRBJ2-2; D gene unclear. Germline lookup yields CDR1 MDHEN and CDR2 SYDVKM. The CDR3 has 15 amino acids. The V and J ends lost 2 bases and 1 base respectively, with 8 bases between them. The DNA for the CDR3 is TGTGCCAGCAGTTTACCCCCCGGGAACACCGGGGAGCTGTTTTTT. This gives the protein CASSLPPGNTGELFF.

The genes are TRBV4-1 and TRBJ1-1, with 7 nucleotides matching TRBD1. The V gene's germline CDR1 is MGHRA and CDR2 YSYEKL. Trimming removed 5 bases from V and 2 bases from J; junction bases left unmatched: 2. This CDR3 has 13 residues. This chain's CDR3 is CASSWDSNTEAFF. The CDR3 nucleotides read TGCGCCAGCAGCTGGGACAGCAACACTGAAGCTTTCTTT.

The V gene is TRBV5-1, the J gene TRBJ1-1; D may be TRBD1 (5 bases). V lost 1 base and J 4 bases, leaving 14 bases between the germline ends. The CDR3 covers 15 residues. Germline values: CDR1 SGHRS, CDR2 YFSETQ. Written as DNA, the CDR3 is TGCGCCAGCAGCTTGCCACATACAGGCATCACTGAAGCTTTCTTT. Residues: CASSLPHTGITEAFF.

Regarding this clone: Distinct nucleotide sequences in the sample also encode this CDR3. The chain employs TRBV30 and TRBJ1-5; 7 bases line up with TRBD1. CDR1 GTSNPN and CDR2 SVGIG come from the germline V gene (reference sequence). This CDR3 is built from 15 residues. The V gene end was trimmed by 0 bases and the J gene end by 3 bases; junction bases not matched to a gene: 5. CDR3 loop: CAWSVRGTVNQPQHF. The CDR3 coding sequence is TGTGCCTGGAGTGTACGGGGGACAGTCAATCAGCCCCAGCATTTT.

This sequence joins TRBV6-1 and TRBJ2-1, with D perhaps matching TRBD1 (5 bases). V lost 2 bases and J lost 12, with 17 bases in between. The germline gives CDR1 MNHNS, CDR2 SASEGT. The length of the CDR3 is 14 residues. CDR3 residues: CASSEQGGKSGQFF. Written as DNA, the CDR3 is TGTGCCAGCAGTGAACAGGGTGGGAAGTCGGGGCAGTTCTTC.

The chain is built from TRBV19 and TRBJ1-2; D is perhaps TRBD1 (6 bases). CDR3 size: 15 residues. Germline lookup yields CDR1 LNHDA and CDR2 SQIVND (reference sequence). Trimming left V 5 bases short and J 1 base short, with 14 bases between. CDR3 sequence: CASSRTAGINYGYTF. CDR3 coding DNA: TGTGCCAGTAGTCGGACAGCCGGGATTAACTATGGCTACACCTTC.

The rearrangement links TRBV4-3 to TRBJ2-3; the D gene is possibly TRBD2 (7 bases). The CDR3 is 19 residues long. Germline V gene data show CDR1 as LGHNA and CDR2 as YSLEER. V was shortened by 0 bases and J by 0 bases, with 19 bases between the two germline ends. The CDR3 coding sequence is TGCGCCAGCAGCCAAGAGGGGGGGGCTAGCGCCGCTAGCACAGATACGCAGTATTTT. It specifies CASSQEGGASAASTDTQYF.

This clone was observed a few times. The chain recombines TRBV27 with TRBJ1-1; unclear D gene. Trimming removed 2 bases at V and 1 base at J, with 17 bases between. The CDR3 length is 17 residues. Germline values: CDR1 MNHEY, CDR2 SMNVEV (reference sequence). Here the CDR3 DNA reads TGTGCCAGCAGTTTAACCCCACCCGGGAGCGCGAACACTGAAGCTTTCTTT. Encoded protein: CASSLTPPGSANTEAFF.

The chain has TRBV7-2 and TRBJ1-4; the match to TRBD1 covers 11 bases. The V gene end was trimmed by 5 bases and the J gene end by 8 bases; junction bases not matched to a gene: 7. The V gene's germline CDR1 is SGHTA and CDR2 FQGNSA. The CDR3 has 15 amino acids. The CDR3, as DNA: TGTGCCAGCAGCCCGAGGACAGGGGGCTGGGAAAAACTGTTTTTT. Protein sequence: CASSPRTGGWEKLFF.

CDR3 region: CASSLGSSYNEQFF. CDR3 DNA sequence: TGTGCCAGCAGCTTGGGGAGCTCCTACAATGAGCAGTTCTTC. This chain connects TRBV11-2 to TRBJ2-1; D is possibly TRBD2 (5 bases). V gave up 3 bases and J gave up 0 bases, with 6 bases separating them. From germline, CDR1 is SGHAT and CDR2 FQNNGV. The CDR3 is made up of 14 amino acids.

In its sample, this clone was seen once. The J gene is TRBJ1-2, the V gene TRBV28, with 9 bases that match TRBD1. Trimming took 8 bases from V and 7 from J; bases not matched to a gene: 20. From germline, CDR1 is MDHEN and CDR2 SYDVKM. The CDR3 extends over 17 amino acids. The CDR3 DNA follows: TGTGCCAGCGGATTAAATACACTCGGGACAGGGTTTGGTGGCTACACCTTC. The encoded protein is CASGLNTLGTGFGGYTF.

This CDR3 reads CASSAQETQYF. The CDR3 DNA reads TGTGCCAGCAGCGCTCAAGAGACCCAGTACTTC. The rearrangement joins TRBV9 to TRBJ2-5; D gene unclear. The V gene lost 3 bases and the J gene lost 2 bases, with 2 bases spanning the gap. CDR3 length: 11 residues. Germline V CDR1 and CDR2: SGDLS, YYNGEE.

The chain uses TRBV7-9 and TRBJ2-5; TRBD2 might be the D (6 bases). Germline CDR1 is SEHNR and CDR2 is FQNEAQ (reference sequence). This CDR3 has 13 amino acids. Trimming removed 7 bases at V and 1 base at J, with 10 bases between. CDR3: CASTTGGQETQYF. The CDR3 DNA follows: TGTGCCAGCACCACCGGGGGCCAAGAGACCCAGTACTTC.

This chain connects TRBV19 to TRBJ1-5; D gene unclear. The CDR3 has 13 residues. CDR1 and CDR2 from the germline V gene are LNHDA and SQIVND (reference sequence). V shed 4 bases and J shed 6 bases, with 10 bases lying between them. The CDR3 nucleotides read TGTGCCAGTAGTAGAGGACGGGGTCAGCCCCAGCATTTT. Protein: CASSRGRGQPQHF.

This clone was counted only a few times. This chain uses TRBV7-9 with TRBJ2-7, with 8 bases that match TRBD1. Trimming took 8 bases from V and 5 from J; bases not matched to a gene: 20. This CDR3 is 17 amino acids long. Per the germline V gene, CDR1 is SEHNR and CDR2 is FQNEAQ (reference sequence). The CDR3 loop reads CASLPARGQVSHDEQYF. The CDR3 nucleotides read TGTGCCAGCCTCCCTGCCAGGGGGCAAGTCTCTCACGACGAGCAGTACTTC.

The chain recombines TRBV28 with TRBJ1-1; a weak D match, TRBD1 (6 bases). The CDR3 loop spans 11 amino acids. Germline V CDR1 and CDR2: MDHEN, SYDVKM. The V gene lost 6 bases and the J gene lost 10 bases, with 12 bases spanning the gap. This CDR3 is CASSSGVTAFF. The CDR3 DNA follows: TGTGCCAGCAGCTCAGGGGTGACAGCTTTCTTT. Supplemented by reference TRBV28 and TRBJ1-1, the full variable domain reads DVKVTQSSRYLVKRTGEKVFLECVQDMDHENMFWYRQDPGLGLRLIYFSYDVKMKEKGDIPEGYSVSREKKERFSLILESASTNQTSMYLCASSSGVTAFFGQGTRLTVV.

The rearrangement links TRBV11-2 to TRBJ1-1; D call uncertain. Germline CDR1 and CDR2: SGHAT and FQNNGV. Trimming took off 2 bases at V and 5 bases at J, with 12 bases between the two ends. The CDR3 is 14 amino acids. CDR3 residues: CASSLLPPGTEAFF. The CDR3 DNA is TGTGCCAGCAGCTTACTACCGCCGGGGACTGAAGCTTTCTTT. The full variable domain, its missing parts supplied by reference TRBV11-2 and TRBJ1-1, is EAGVAQSPRYKIIEKRQSVAFWCNPISGHATLYWYQQILGQGPKLLIQFQNNGVVDDSQLPKDRFSAERLKGVDSTLKIQPAKLEDSAVYLCASSLLPPGTEAFFGQGTRLTVV.

The chain employs TRBV6-5 and TRBJ1-2; tentatively, D is TRBD1 (6 bases). V shed 7 bases and J shed 8 bases, with 11 bases lying between them. The CDR3 has 11 residues. Germline CDR1 MNHEY, CDR2 SVGAGI. The CDR3 protein is CASTVGTGYTF. The CDR3 region has the DNA TGTGCCAGCACCGTGGGGACAGGCTACACCTTC.

J is TRBJ2-7 and V is TRBV10-2, with a tentative D call TRBD1 (6 bases). With 6 bases removed from V and 5 bases from J, the gap between germline ends came to 14 bases. The CDR3 consists of 13 residues. Germline V gives CDR1 WSHSY, CDR2 SAAADI. This CDR3 reads CASRGGGGDEQYF. CDR3 in DNA: TGCGCCAGCAGGGGTGGTGGGGGCGACGAGCAGTACTTC.